This T cell receptor beta chain was identified during a study of shared clonotypes between healthy human individuals. On this clone: The antigen remains unidentified.

Notes on the study in general: Larger estimated richness was generally seen in naive subsets than in memory subsets.

The CDR3 has 14 amino acids. In germline, CDR1 is SGDLS, CDR2 YYNGEE. The ends were cut back, 5 bases at V and 5 bases at J, with 11 bases in the middle. Assay used: immunoSEQ multiplex PCR; TCRdb lists only in-frame clones, some missing. The data hold 2.3 million or so clones, with 85% to 95% observed a single time. The sequenced material came from naive CD4+ T cells from PBMCs. Subset in this sample: CD45RA+ positively selected. The gene calls are TRBV9 and TRBJ2-6, with D tentatively TRBD1 (5 bases). The sequence came from a man in his late teens or twenties in good health. Some clones in this sample may be carry-over from other donors' samples. In DNA, the CDR3 is TGTGCCAGCAGTCAAGACAGTAGGGCCAACGTCCTGACTTTC. This codes for CASSQDSRANVLTF.